Only one count was recorded for the clone carrying this T cell receptor beta chain. Its cognate antigen is unknown. This CDR3 is 13 amino acids long. This entry comes from a study of radiation and T cells in renal cell carcinoma. About the research overall: Nephrectomy followed 15 Gy stereotactic body radiation by 4 weeks. Study findings and constraints: Top tumor clonotypes rose in blood 2 weeks post-radiation, then contracted.

Profiled with immunoSEQ multiplex PCR; TCRdb holds only in-frame clones, not every one. Of around 80,000 clones in the sample, roughly 87% were seen once. Specified time point: blood 2 weeks post-SBRT. Treatment noted: 15 Gy SBRT to primary tumor, nephrectomy 4 weeks later. Clear cell pathology was present in this patient's renal cell carcinoma. V usage is TRBV21-1 and J usage is TRBJ1-1; the D call in the table, TRBD1, was not verified against the DNA. TRBV21-1 is recorded as a pseudogene. The sequencing used blood, collected from a patient whose treatment included radiotherapy and nephrectomy. This TCR was sampled from a man aged 60 to 69 with renal cell carcinoma. The CDR3 loop is CASTWDSYTEAFF. The DNA for the CDR3 is TGTGCCAGCACCTGGGACAGTTACACTGAAGCTTTCTTT.